This TCR beta chain came from a study of blood T cells in healthy people across ages (dated by TCRdb to the mid-2010s). Study-wide context: Template switching captured roughly one uniquely barcoded TCR beta cDNA molecule per two T cells in model experiments. The study measured age-related changes in TCR beta repertoire diversity using deep sequencing normalized with unique cDNA molecular identifiers. To avoid experimental bias, donors of different ages were randomly spread across the sequencing lanes. Two additional independent replicas of 1 million unique cDNA reads from the same blood draw were analyzed for two donors (one aged 18 to 29 and one aged 80 or older). Four age groups were formed from the donors: young (average 16 years), middle-aged (approximately 40), aged (about 68) and long-lived (more than 75). On the study overall, not on this receptor specifically: The CMV infection status of donors was not known, potentially confounding age-related changes in expanded clonotypes. A strong correlation was found between observed TCR beta diversity and the percentage of naive T cells measured by flow cytometry. As age increased, observed TCR beta diversity per million T cells dropped in a roughly linear way, and a significant reduction was already evident by age 40. Estimates of total diversity from one million sequenced T cells were regarded as lower bounds and underestimates. Since profiling was done on bulk unsorted PBMCs, naive and antigen-experienced compartments could not be conclusively compared. The long-lived group showed more naive CD4+ T cells, fewer expanded clones and increased TCR diversity than the aged group, suggesting age selection.

The library was made by 5' RACE. Sequencing instrument: Illumina HiSeq 2500. A second 7 to 11 cycle PCR used a sample-barcoded 5' primer and a J-beta primer mix. A unique molecular identifier was introduced onto each TCR beta cDNA molecule by a template-switch 5' adaptor carrying 12 random nucleotides. Each sample yielded at least 2.5 million CDR3-containing paired-end reads. The Mint cDNA synthesis kit, primed by a TRBC-specific oligonucleotide, was used to synthesize first-strand cDNA from all RNA. All cDNA was treated with uracil-DNA glycosylase and then went through a first 18-cycle PCR with the universal primers M1SS and BC2_uni_R. Regarding the original processing steps: For normalization, 1 million high-quality reads, each with a distinct molecular identifier, were randomly selected from each sample. Reads with shared molecular identifiers were discarded instead of being binned into consensus sequences. MiTCR, with a Q25 quality threshold and the strictest error-elimination algorithm, was used for CDR3 identification, clonotype clustering and error correction. A nonparametric unseen species model with Euler transformation was used to estimate a lower bound on total TCR beta diversity. Through fastp at Q25 and MiXCR, TCRdb rebuilt clones from the public reads, retaining in-frame beta chains. Each entry merges the rows of one CDR3 protein and shows their most common DNA and genes. The V and J calls come from TCRdb's annotation, not from the publication. The sample table contains 850,000 to 1,000,000 distinct CDR3 sequences; only one count was recorded for roughly 51% of them. Of the sample, 20% to 25% is held by the ten largest clones.

This clonotype turned up a few times. No antigen is known for it. No quality values exist for individual bases; no much larger clone is one base distant. Systemically healthy Caucasian individuals from Russia, about 38 in total and aged about 6 to 100 years, were included as donors. Each donor gave approximately 9.4 milliliters of peripheral blood, drawn into EDTA-treated Vacutainer tubes. Ficoll-Paque density-gradient centrifugation was used to isolate PBMCs, with at least 7 million per sample. Trizol reagent was used to extract total RNA from PBMCs, with at least 5 micrograms per sample. Naive CD45RAhigh/CD27high T cell percentages were measured by flow cytometry on a PBMC aliquot from every donor. The CDR3 runs 14 residues from the cysteine to the phenylalanine. CDR3 DNA is the only sequence kept; it has 42 bases, read in frame from the first base. V is pared back by 4 bases and J by 0 bases, with 10 bases lying between the germline termini.

The sequenced sample was blood. The TCR sequence derives from a woman aged 60-75 years in good health. The chain joins TRBV12-3 or TRBV12-4 to TRBJ2-7; TRBD1 is a weak D gene call, 5 bases matching. The CDR3 sequence is CASSWVRASYEQYF. The nucleotides read TGTGCCAGCAGTTGGGTCAGGGCCTCCTACGAGCAGTACTTC.